The source of this TCR beta chain is a study of CD8 T cells in ankylosing spondylitis (dated by TCRdb to the late 2010s). Looking at the study overall: The study profiled T cell receptor beta repertoires in healthy donors and ankylosing spondylitis patients to find disease-linked TCR variants. The full study cohort was made up of over 20 ankylosing spondylitis patients and 108 healthy donors. Samples of peripheral blood were taken, and for ankylosing spondylitis patients, synovial fluid was collected as well.

General study outcomes and caveats: In peripheral blood, the disease-linked clones were found at relatively low frequencies and had a CD8+ phenotype. Some of the motif variants had been reported before in the synovial fluid and blood of reactive arthritis patients, a finding that suggests common disease-initiation mechanisms. A TCR beta motif made up of several highly homologous amino acid variants appeared to be characteristic of blood from ankylosing spondylitis patients. According to the report, matched synovial fluid samples from ankylosing spondylitis patients were significantly enriched for the disease-linked clones.

Many counts were recorded for this clonotype. Its antigen has not been determined. No much larger clone exists at a distance of one base, and base qualities are not known. At the junction V is shortened by 1 base and J by 4 bases, with 13 bases in between. The germline V gene supplies CDR1 LGHNA and CDR2 YNFKEQ. The CDR3 contains 15 residues, cysteine and phenylalanine counted. This entry keeps only the CDR3 DNA: 45 bases, framed from base 1. The sequencer listed for this sample is Illumina HiSeq 2500. Quantitative 5'-RACE with molecular barcodes was used to prepare TCR beta libraries. The paper's processing steps were these. To identify disease-linked TCR variants, a new computational method was used, one built on a probabilistic model of VDJ rearrangement. Using fastp trimming at Q25 and MiXCR clonotype assembly, TCRdb reanalyzed the public sequencing data and kept in-frame beta chains. Rows matching on CDR3 protein sequence are summarized as one entry with the most common DNA and genes. For this entry, the V and J calls and clone size follow TCRdb and not the study's own pipeline. The sample data list 200,000 to 300,000 distinct CDR3 sequences, and about 11% of these were observed just once. About 6.8% of the sample belongs to the ten largest clones.

Input material: blood, either unsorted or a sorted T cell fraction (not recorded which). The receptor comes from a male donor with ankylosing spondylitis or in good health (not recorded which). The chain joins TRBV4-2 to TRBJ1-1; the D gene cannot be resolved reliably. The DNA sequence is as follows: TGTGCCAGCAGCCAAGTTGACGGCGAGAGCACTGAAGCTTTCTTT. It is translated as CASSQVDGESTEAFF.